The present T cell receptor (beta chain) was sequenced within a study of blood T cell repertoires in COVID-19. The protocol was immunoSEQ multiplex PCR, while the TCRdb copy is restricted to in-frame clones and leaves out a portion. The sample holds about 190,000 clones, 80% to 85% seen once. Germline CDR1 is SGHTA and CDR2 is FQGNSA. The CDR3 extends over 15 amino acids. V lost 5 bases and J lost 8; bases outside the gene matches: 9. The receptor comes from a woman in her twenties or thirties who had been exposed to COVID-19. The sample taken for sequencing was PBMCs or T cells enriched from blood (not recorded which). The chain uses TRBV7-2 and TRBJ2-1; 10 bases agree with TRBD1. The CDR3 reads CASSRMTGGIDEQFF. The CDR3 coding sequence is TGTGCCAGCAGCCGCATGACAGGGGGCATCGATGAGCAGTTCTTC.